The rows below give T cell receptor beta chains drawn from one sample of a study of blood T cell repertoires in COVID-19. Assay: immunoSEQ multiplex PCR; the TCRdb copy retains only in-frame clones and omits some. Of under 200,000 clones listed, 85% to 90% were seen once; the top ten hold about 7.3%. What was sequenced was peripheral blood. Every receptor here comes from a man over 45 with active or convalescent COVID-19. The CDR3 runs from the conserved cysteine through the conserved F or W. The order of the fields is clone size, D gene, J gene, V gene, CDR3 DNA, CDR3 protein. D genes are given only for firm matches. Only part of the rows carry a size: once, few, many, or a class if the clone is expanded.

abundance: NA
d_gene: TRBD2
j_gene: TRBJ2-1
v_gene: TRBV4-2
CDR3nt: TGTGCCAGCAGCCATGAGATAAGCGGGAGACGACACAATGAGCAGTTCTTC
CDR3aa: CASSHEISGRRHNEQFF

abundance: NA
d_gene: NA
j_gene: TRBJ1-2
v_gene: TRBV5-5
CDR3nt: TGTGCCAGCAGCTTGGGGACAGAAAACTATGGCTACACCTTC
CDR3aa: CASSLGTENYGYTF

abundance: NA
d_gene: NA
j_gene: TRBJ2-7
v_gene: TRBV24-1
CDR3nt: TGTGCCACCAGCGGCGGGGCATCGCCCTACGAGCAGTACTTC
CDR3aa: CATSGGASPYEQYF

abundance: once
d_gene: NA
j_gene: TRBJ1-1
v_gene: TRBV18
CDR3nt: TGTGCCAGCTCACCTTGGGGGGGGGACACTGAAGCTTTCTTT
CDR3aa: CASSPWGGDTEAFF

abundance: NA
d_gene: TRBD1
j_gene: TRBJ1-2
v_gene: TRBV6-2/TRBV6-3
CDR3nt: TGTGCCAGCAGCCCGGGACAGACTTATGGCTACACCTTC
CDR3aa: CASSPGQTYGYTF

abundance: NA
d_gene: TRBD1
j_gene: TRBJ1-5
v_gene: TRBV29-1
CDR3nt: TGCAGCGCAAGGACAGGGGATAGCAATCAGCCCCAGCATTTT
CDR3aa: CSARTGDSNQPQHF

abundance: NA
d_gene: TRBD1
j_gene: TRBJ1-2
v_gene: TRBV6-5
CDR3nt: TGTGCCAGCAGTTACGACGGACAGGGGGGCAACTATGGCTACACCTTC
CDR3aa: CASSYDGQGGNYGYTF

abundance: NA
d_gene: TRBD1
j_gene: TRBJ1-2
v_gene: TRBV29-1
CDR3nt: TGCAGCGTTCGGACAGGGGGCAAGGATGGCTACACCTTC
CDR3aa: CSVRTGGKDGYTF

abundance: NA
d_gene: NA
j_gene: TRBJ1-3
v_gene: TRBV7-2
CDR3nt: TGTGCCAGCAGCTTAGCGCGTCAGGGAAACGGAAACACCATATATTTT
CDR3aa: CASSLARQGNGNTIYF

abundance: NA
d_gene: TRBD1
j_gene: TRBJ2-2
v_gene: TRBV6-6
CDR3nt: TGTGCCAGCAGTTTTCCCGGGACAGCGAACACCGGGGAGCTGTTTTTT
CDR3aa: CASSFPGTANTGELFF

abundance: NA
d_gene: NA
j_gene: TRBJ1-6
v_gene: TRBV7-2
CDR3nt: TGTGCCAGCAGCTTAGTCGGGGGTTTTGGTTCACCCCTCCACTTT
CDR3aa: CASSLVGGFGSPLHF

abundance: NA
d_gene: TRBD1
j_gene: TRBJ2-2
v_gene: TRBV3-1/TRBV3-2
CDR3nt: TGTGCCAGCAGAGGACAGGGACGGAACACCGGGGAGCTGTTTTTT
CDR3aa: CASRGQGRNTGELFF

abundance: once
d_gene: TRBD2
j_gene: TRBJ2-1
v_gene: TRBV13
CDR3nt: TGTGCCAGCAGCCCCCTACTAGCGGGCTCCTACAATGAGCAGTTCTTC
CDR3aa: CASSPLLAGSYNEQFF

abundance: once
d_gene: TRBD2
j_gene: TRBJ2-3
v_gene: TRBV6-1
CDR3nt: TGTGCCAGCAGTGAAGCTAGCGGGGGTGCTAGCACAGATACGCAGTATTTT
CDR3aa: CASSEASGGASTDTQYF

abundance: NA
d_gene: NA
j_gene: TRBJ2-7
v_gene: TRBV24-1
CDR3nt: TGTGCCACCAACGGGGTTTTCTCCTACGAGCAGTACTTC
CDR3aa: CATNGVFSYEQYF

abundance: once
d_gene: TRBD1
j_gene: TRBJ2-7
v_gene: TRBV15
CDR3nt: TGTGCCACCAGCACGGGACAGGGCTACGAGCAGTACTTC
CDR3aa: CATSTGQGYEQYF

abundance: NA
d_gene: TRBD1
j_gene: TRBJ2-3
v_gene: TRBV7-2
CDR3nt: TGTGCCAGCAGCTGGCTCTCCGGGACAGCAGATACGCAGTATTTT
CDR3aa: CASSWLSGTADTQYF

abundance: once
d_gene: NA
j_gene: TRBJ1-1
v_gene: TRBV14
CDR3nt: TGTGCCAGCAGCCAAGAGTGGGCGTTGAACACTGAAGCTTTCTTT
CDR3aa: CASSQEWALNTEAFF

abundance: NA
d_gene: NA
j_gene: TRBJ1-2
v_gene: TRBV3-1/TRBV3-2
CDR3nt: TGTGCCAGCAGCCATCGATCAGGGCGAGGTGGCTACACCTTC
CDR3aa: CASSHRSGRGGYTF

abundance: NA
d_gene: NA
j_gene: TRBJ2-3
v_gene: TRBV9
CDR3nt: TGTGCCAGCAACTCCTATGGCAGGGACACAGATACGCAGTATTTT
CDR3aa: CASNSYGRDTDTQYF

abundance: NA
d_gene: TRBD1
j_gene: TRBJ1-2
v_gene: TRBV28
CDR3nt: TGTGCCAGCAGAGATCTCAGGGGGCGTGACTATGGCTACACCTTC
CDR3aa: CASRDLRGRDYGYTF

abundance: NA
d_gene: TRBD2
j_gene: TRBJ2-7
v_gene: TRBV18
CDR3nt: TGTGCCAGCTCAGGAGGACGGACTAGCGGGAACTACGAGCAGTACTTC
CDR3aa: CASSGGRTSGNYEQYF

abundance: NA
d_gene: NA
j_gene: TRBJ1-4
v_gene: TRBV7-9
CDR3nt: TGTGCCAGCAGCTATTCGGGTGAAAAACTGTTTTTT
CDR3aa: CASSYSGEKLFF

abundance: NA
d_gene: TRBD1
j_gene: TRBJ1-1
v_gene: TRBV19
CDR3nt: TGTGCCAGTAGCCTCGACAGGGGAATGAACACTGAAGCTTTCTTT
CDR3aa: CASSLDRGMNTEAFF

abundance: NA
d_gene: NA
j_gene: TRBJ1-1
v_gene: TRBV6-5
CDR3nt: TGTGCCAGCAGTTACTCAGCAAGATTGCACACTGAAGCTTTCTTT
CDR3aa: CASSYSARLHTEAFF

abundance: NA
d_gene: NA
j_gene: TRBJ1-1
v_gene: TRBV9
CDR3nt: TGTGCCAGCAGCGGGGGCGAGAACACTGAAGCTTTCTTT
CDR3aa: CASSGGENTEAFF

abundance: NA
d_gene: NA
j_gene: TRBJ1-4
v_gene: TRBV18
CDR3nt: TGTGCCAGCTCGAACAGGGCCAATAATGAAAAACTGTTTTTT
CDR3aa: CASSNRANNEKLFF

abundance: NA
d_gene: TRBD2
j_gene: TRBJ2-5
v_gene: TRBV7-2
CDR3nt: TGTGCCAGCTTCCGACCCAGCGGGGGGCAAGAGACCCAGTACTTC
CDR3aa: CASFRPSGGQETQYF

abundance: NA
d_gene: TRBD1
j_gene: TRBJ2-5
v_gene: TRBV6-5
CDR3nt: TGTGCCAGCAGCCGGGACAGGGGTGTAGAGACCCAGTACTTC
CDR3aa: CASSRDRGVETQYF

abundance: NA
d_gene: TRBD1
j_gene: TRBJ1-2
v_gene: TRBV3-1/TRBV3-2
CDR3nt: TGTGCCAGCAGCCAAGGACAGGGGTCTTATCAGACCTTC
CDR3aa: CASSQGQGSYQTF

abundance: NA
d_gene: TRBD2
j_gene: TRBJ2-1
v_gene: TRBV6-5
CDR3nt: TGTGCCAGCAGCGCGGGGGAAAGCTCCTACAATGAGCAGTTCTTC
CDR3aa: CASSAGESSYNEQFF

abundance: NA
d_gene: TRBD2
j_gene: TRBJ2-1
v_gene: TRBV6-6
CDR3nt: TGTGCCAGCAGTTGGTTGGGACTAGCGGAGGGTGGAGAGCAGTTCTTC
CDR3aa: CASSWLGLAEGGEQFF

abundance: NA
d_gene: TRBD1
j_gene: TRBJ1-2
v_gene: TRBV29-1
CDR3nt: TGCAGCGTTGTTGTTGACAGGGCCCACTATGGCTACACCTTC
CDR3aa: CSVVVDRAHYGYTF